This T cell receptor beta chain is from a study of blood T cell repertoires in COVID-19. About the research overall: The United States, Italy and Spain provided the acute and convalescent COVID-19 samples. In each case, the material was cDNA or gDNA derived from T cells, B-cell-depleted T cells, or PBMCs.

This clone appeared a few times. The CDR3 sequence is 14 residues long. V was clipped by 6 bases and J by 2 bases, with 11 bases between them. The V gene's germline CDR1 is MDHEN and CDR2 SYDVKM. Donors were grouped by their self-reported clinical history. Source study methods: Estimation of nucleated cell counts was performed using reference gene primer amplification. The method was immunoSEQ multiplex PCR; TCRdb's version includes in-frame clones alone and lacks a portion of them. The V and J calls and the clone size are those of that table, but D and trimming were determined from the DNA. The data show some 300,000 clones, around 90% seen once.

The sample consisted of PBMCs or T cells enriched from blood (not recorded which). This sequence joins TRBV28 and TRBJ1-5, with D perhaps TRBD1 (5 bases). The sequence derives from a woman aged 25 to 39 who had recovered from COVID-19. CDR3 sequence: CASRLGGGNQPQHF. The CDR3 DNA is TGTGCCAGCAGACTCGGGGGGGGCAATCAGCCCCAGCATTTT.